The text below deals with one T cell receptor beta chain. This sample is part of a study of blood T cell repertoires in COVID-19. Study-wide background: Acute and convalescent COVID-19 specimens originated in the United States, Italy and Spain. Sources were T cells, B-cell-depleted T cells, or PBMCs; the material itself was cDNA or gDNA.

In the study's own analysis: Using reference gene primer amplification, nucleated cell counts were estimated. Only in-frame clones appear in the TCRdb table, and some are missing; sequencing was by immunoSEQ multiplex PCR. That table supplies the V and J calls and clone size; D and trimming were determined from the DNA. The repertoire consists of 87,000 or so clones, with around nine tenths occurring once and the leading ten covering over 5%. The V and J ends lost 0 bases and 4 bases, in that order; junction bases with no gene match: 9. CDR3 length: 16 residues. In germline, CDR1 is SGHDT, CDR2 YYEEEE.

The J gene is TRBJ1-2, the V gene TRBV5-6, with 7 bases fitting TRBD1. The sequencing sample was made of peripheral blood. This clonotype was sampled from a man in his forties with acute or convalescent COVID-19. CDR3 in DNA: TGTGCCAGCAGCTTGGGTACAGGGGTATCGGGCTATGGCTACACCTTC. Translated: CASSLGTGVSGYGYTF.